Below, 27 T cell receptor beta chains from the same sample are listed, as sequenced in a study of cytomegalovirus exposure and HLA in healthy donors. The PCR employed 60 Vbeta primers together with 13 Jbeta primers. Only in-frame clones appear in the TCRdb table, and some are missing; sequencing was by immunoSEQ multiplex PCR. The sample has fewer than 200,000 clones; about four fifths are singletons. The sequenced sample was PBMCs. These receptors all come from a man in his forties in good health and CMV-seropositive.

The rearrangement uses TRBV6-1 and TRBJ2-1; 13 bases fit TRBD2. The CDR3 extends over 15 amino acids. V shed 6 bases and J 9 bases; nucleotides not matched to a gene: 8. CDR1 is MNHNS and CDR2 is SASEGT in the germline V gene. The CDR3 coding sequence is TGTGCCAGCAGCCCGGGACTAGCGGGACAGAGTGAGCAGTTCTTC. Amino acids: CASSPGLAGQSEQFF.

This chain links TRBV5-6 with TRBJ1-2; no clear D gene. Germline-derived CDR1 and CDR2 are SGHDT and YYEEEE. The CDR3 loop spans 11 amino acids. V dropped 4 bases and J dropped 6 bases, with 7 bases sitting between them. The CDR3 DNA is TGTGCCAGCAGCCGGGTGCATGGCTACACCTTC. It codes for CASSRVHGYTF.

The chain carries TRBV5-4 and TRBJ2-5; 9 bases align to TRBD1. With V trimmed by 5 bases and J by 3 bases, 2 bases remained unmatched. The CDR3 contains 13 residues. CDR1 and CDR2 (germline): SGHNT, YYREEE (reference sequence). CDR3 loop: CASSWDREETQYF. In DNA form, the CDR3 reads TGTGCCAGCAGTTGGGACAGGGAAGAGACCCAGTACTTC.

V is TRBV29-1 and J is TRBJ1-1, with D tentatively TRBD1 (5 bases). V lost 2 bases, J lost 9 bases, and 10 bases lay in between. There are 11 residues in the CDR3. The germline CDR1 and CDR2 sequences are SQVTM and ANQGSEA. This CDR3 is CSVEWGGKAFF. CDR3 bases: TGCAGCGTTGAATGGGGCGGTAAAGCTTTCTTT.

V and J are TRBV29-1 and TRBJ2-7; TRBD1 matches at 8 bases. The germline gives CDR1 SQVTM, CDR2 ANQGSEA. The J segment lost 1 base and the V segment lost 0 bases, leaving 8 bases of the junction unmatched. This CDR3 contains 16 residues. The CDR3 DNA reads TGCAGCGTTGAAGACCACCGACAGGGGACATCCTACGAGCAGTACTTC. The encoded protein is CSVEDHRQGTSYEQYF.

V is TRBV18 and J is TRBJ2-1; perhaps TRBD2 as D (6 bases). V was trimmed by 2 bases and J by 3 bases, leaving 14 bases between them. This CDR3 is 16 amino acids long. Germline V CDR1 and CDR2: KGHSH, LQKENI. CDR3 sequence reads: CASSPAVGGDYNEQFF. CDR3 DNA: TGTGCCAGCTCACCAGCAGTGGGGGGAGACTACAATGAGCAGTTCTTC.

This rearrangement joins TRBV29-1 to TRBJ1-1; TRBD1 aligns across 7 bases. The CDR3 sequence is 14 residues long. Losses at the gene ends were 5 bases for V and 2 bases for J; bases not matched to a gene: 8. In germline, CDR1 is SQVTM, CDR2 ANQGSEA. DNA of the CDR3: TGCAGCGTTAAGGACAGGACTAAAAACACTGAAGCTTTCTTT. Its protein product is CSVKDRTKNTEAFF.

This CDR3 reads CASSLVLSGETQYF. CDR3 coding DNA: TGCGCCAGCAGCTTGGTACTGTCCGGGGAGACCCAGTACTTC. The J gene is TRBJ2-5, the V gene TRBV5-1, with D hard to call. Germline V gene sequence: CDR1 SGHRS, CDR2 YFSETQ. The V end lost 0 bases, the J end lost 5 bases, and 11 bases lay between the germline ends. CDR3 length equals 14 residues.

This clone came up once. The rearrangement joins TRBV19 to TRBJ2-7, with TRBD2 identical over 12 bases. The V segment lost 3 bases and the J segment 3 bases; nucleotides outside the gene matches: 6. The germline V gene has CDR1 LNHDA and CDR2 SQIVND (reference sequence). The CDR3 has 16 amino acids. CDR3 loop: CASSIRTSGTYYEQYF. The DNA for the CDR3 is TGTGCCAGTAGTATCAGGACTAGCGGGACATACTACGAGCAGTACTTC.

This clone came up a few times. This chain links TRBV2 with TRBJ2-5, with 7 bases identical to TRBD1. Germline V gene data show CDR1 as SNHLY and CDR2 as FYNNEI. The CDR3 consists of 15 residues. The V segment lost 5 bases and the J segment 4 bases; nucleotides outside the gene matches: 10. CDR3 residues: CASSRGLAVRETQYF. As DNA, the CDR3 is TGTGCCAGCAGTAGGGGGCTAGCTGTACGAGAGACCCAGTACTTC.

The V and J genes are TRBV7-9 and TRBJ1-1; 7 nucleotides match TRBD1. Per germline, CDR1 SEHNR and CDR2 FQNEAQ (reference sequence). The CDR3 spans 14 residues. V lost 10 bases and J lost 0; bases outside the gene matches: 8. CDR3 DNA: TGTGCCAACTGGGACAGCCGTATGAACACTGAAGCTTTCTTT. Encoded protein: CANWDSRMNTEAFF.

The rearrangement uses TRBV6-1 and TRBJ1-5; TRBD1 matches 7 bases. This CDR3 is built from 13 residues. Trimming at V came to 7 bases and at J to 4 bases, leaving 4 bases not matched to a gene. The V gene's germline CDR1 is MNHNS and CDR2 SASEGT. The CDR3 sequence is CASMGQLNQPQHF. The DNA for the CDR3 is TGTGCCAGCATGGGACAGCTGAATCAGCCCCAGCATTTT.

This clone was found a few times. The rearrangement links TRBV7-2 to TRBJ2-7, with TRBD1 as a possible D gene (6 bases). V was clipped by 3 bases and J by 4 bases, with 16 bases between them. This CDR3 has 15 amino acids. CDR1 SGHTA and CDR2 FQGNSA come from the germline V gene. The DNA of the CDR3 is TGTGCCAGCAGCTTTCAGGGGCTCTCCCTATACGAGCAGTACTTC. This codes for CASSFQGLSLYEQYF.

As to this clone: An end of the junction differs from the germline gene, which may be a read error. J is TRBJ1-2 and V is TRBV7-8, with 8 bases lining up with TRBD1. Germline lookup yields CDR1 SGHVS and CDR2 FQNEAQ. There are 13 residues in the CDR3. CDR3 protein: CASSLADRVSLFF. CDR3 DNA sequence: TGTGCCAGCAGCTTAGCGGACAGGGTTTCACTCTTCTTC.

The chain is built from TRBV18 and TRBJ2-3; D is possibly TRBD2 (5 bases). Germline loops: CDR1 KGHSH, CDR2 LQKENI. V was trimmed by 6 bases and J by 1 base, leaving 17 bases between them. The CDR3 totals 16 residues. The CDR3 nucleotides read TGTGCCAGCTCGGGATTGGACTCGTCCCGCACAGATACGCAGTATTTT. It is translated as CASSGLDSSRTDTQYF.

This chain links TRBV19 with TRBJ2-3; TRBD2 aligns across 8 bases. V dropped 5 bases and J dropped 1; count of bases not matched to a gene: 8. This CDR3 region has 16 residues. Germline values: CDR1 LNHDA, CDR2 SQIVND (reference sequence). Written as DNA, the CDR3 is TGTGCCAGTAGTGCCAGACGTAGCGGGGGCACAGATACGCAGTATTTT. Protein product: CASSARRSGGTDTQYF.

This chain links TRBV30 with TRBJ1-2; D remains ambiguous. Germline V gene sequence: CDR1 GTSNPN, CDR2 SVGIG (reference sequence). Trimming removed 5 bases from V and 4 bases from J, with 14 bases in between. The CDR3 length is 13 residues. CDR3 bases: TGTGCCTGGCGTCCGGCGGAAAGCTATGGCTACACCTTC. Translated: CAWRPAESYGYTF.

For this clone: The same CDR3 arises from other DNA sequences in this sample as well. The chain carries TRBV5-1 and TRBJ2-5; D might be TRBD2 (5 bases). Between the trimmed V and J ends, which lost 0 bases and 3 bases, there was a span of 12 bases. Germline-derived CDR1 and CDR2 are SGHRS and YFSETQ. This CDR3 has 15 residues. The CDR3 spells CASSLVGRAEETQYF. In nucleotides, the CDR3 is TGCGCCAGCAGCTTGGTAGGGCGGGCTGAAGAGACCCAGTACTTC.

V is TRBV6-4 and J is TRBJ2-1; D unresolved. Germline V lookup: CDR1 MRHNA, CDR2 SNTAGT. The CDR3 sequence is 14 residues long. Trimming shortened V by 7 bases and J by 2 bases, and 12 bases separated the two germline ends. The CDR3 loop reads CASKFGRPYNEQFF. The CDR3 DNA reads as TGTGCCAGCAAGTTCGGTCGTCCCTACAATGAGCAGTTCTTC.

The rearrangement uses TRBV28 and TRBJ1-3; no definite D call. The CDR3 has 16 residues. The germline V and J ends were trimmed by 2 bases and 8 bases, with 19 bases remaining between them. CDR1 and CDR2 (germline): MDHEN, SYDVKM. The CDR3 loop is CASSLRAGYRRHTIYF. The CDR3 DNA follows: TGTGCCAGCAGTTTACGCGCAGGTTATCGTCGACACACCATATATTTT.

This clone appeared a single time. The J gene is TRBJ1-2, the V gene TRBV6-1, with D perhaps matching TRBD1 (6 bases). CDR1 is MNHNS, CDR2 SASEGT, per germline. The CDR3 runs 13 residues. V gave up 6 bases and J gave up 4 bases, with 12 bases separating them. Here the CDR3 DNA reads TGTGCCAGCAGGATACAGGGAGTCTATGGCTACACCTTC. Translating it yields CASRIQGVYGYTF.

The chain combines TRBV2 with TRBJ2-7; D is undetermined. Germline CDR1 SNHLY, CDR2 FYNNEI. The length of the CDR3 is 12 residues. The V end lost 7 bases, the J end lost 5 bases, and 12 bases lay between the germline ends. CDR3 in DNA: TGTGCCAGCACTCCGACGCGGAACGAGCAGTACTTC. Its protein product is CASTPTRNEQYF.

This clone was counted between two and nine times. V gene TRBV4-1 combines with J gene TRBJ2-7; 14 nucleotides match TRBD2. Trimming took 5 bases from V and 3 from J; bases not matched to a gene: 6. The CDR3 has 16 amino acids. Germline CDR1 is MGHRA and CDR2 is YSYEKL. CDR3 bases: TGCGCCAGCAGCGGCGGACTAGCGGGGGGCCACTACGAGCAGTACTTC. This sequence encodes CASSGGLAGGHYEQYF.

This chain joins TRBV18 and TRBJ1-2; D unclear. Germline V CDR1 and CDR2: KGHSH, LQKENI. CDR3 length: 12 residues. With 3 bases removed from V and 4 bases from J, the gap between germline ends came to 6 bases. CDR3 DNA: TGTGCCAGCTCACCGCGCCTCTATGGCTACACCTTC. Amino acids: CASSPRLYGYTF. Drawing the rest from reference TRBV18 and TRBJ1-2, the complete variable domain is NAGVMQNPRHLVRRRGQEARLRCSPMKGHSHVYWYRQLPEEGLKFMVYLQKENIIDESGMPKERFSAEFPKEGPSILRIQQVVRGDSAAYFCASSPRLYGYTFGSGTRLTVV.

The genes are TRBV29-1 and TRBJ2-3; D might be TRBD2 (6 bases). There are 14 residues in the CDR3. V lost 7 bases to trimming and J lost 5 bases, with 19 bases between them. Germline V gene sequence: CDR1 SQVTM, CDR2 ANQGSEA. In DNA form, the CDR3 reads TGCAGCGCTTCCTATGGTGGGCGGGGAGATACGCAGTATTTT. This sequence encodes CSASYGGRGDTQYF.

The V call is TRBV5-6, the J call TRBJ1-1; tentatively, D is TRBD1 (6 bases). This CDR3 has 15 residues. The germline V gene has CDR1 SGHDT and CDR2 YYEEEE. Trimming removed 0 bases from V and 3 bases from J, with 12 bases in between. The CDR3 spells CASSLEVGADTEAFF. In nucleotides, the CDR3 is TGTGCCAGCAGCTTGGAGGTGGGGGCGGACACTGAAGCTTTCTTT. The whole variable domain, filled in from reference TRBV5-6 and TRBJ1-1, reads DAGVTQSPTHLIKTRGQQVTLRCSPKSGHDTVSWYQQALGQGPQFIFQYYEEEERQRGNFPDRFSGHQFPNYSSELNVNALLLGDSALYLCASSLEVGADTEAFFGQGTRLTVV.

This chain joins TRBV6-5 and TRBJ1-5, with a weak D call TRBD1 (5 bases). The CDR3 totals 13 residues. The germline V gene has CDR1 MNHEY and CDR2 SVGAGI. V gave up 7 bases and J gave up 7 bases, with 14 bases separating them. CDR3 DNA sequence: TGTGCCAGCAAGCCGGGGGGGGAACAGCCCCAGCATTTT. Its translation is CASKPGGEQPQHF.